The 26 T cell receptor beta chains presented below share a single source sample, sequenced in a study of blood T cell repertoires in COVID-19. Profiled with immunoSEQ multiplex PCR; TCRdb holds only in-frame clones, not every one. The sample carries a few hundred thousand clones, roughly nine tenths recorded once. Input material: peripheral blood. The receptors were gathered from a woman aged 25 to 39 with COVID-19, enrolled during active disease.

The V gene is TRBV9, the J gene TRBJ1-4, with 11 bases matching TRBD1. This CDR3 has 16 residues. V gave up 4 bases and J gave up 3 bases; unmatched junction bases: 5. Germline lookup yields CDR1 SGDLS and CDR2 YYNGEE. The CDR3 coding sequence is TGTGCCAGCAGCTTCGGACAGGGGGCCTCTAATGAAAAACTGTTTTTT. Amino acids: CASSFGQGASNEKLFF.

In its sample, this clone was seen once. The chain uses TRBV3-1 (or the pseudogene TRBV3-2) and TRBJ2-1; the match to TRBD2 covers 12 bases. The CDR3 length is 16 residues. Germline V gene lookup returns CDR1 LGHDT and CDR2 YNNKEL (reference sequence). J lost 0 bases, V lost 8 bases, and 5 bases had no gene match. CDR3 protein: CASLGLAGGSYNEQFF. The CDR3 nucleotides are TGTGCCAGCCTGGGACTAGCGGGTGGCTCCTACAATGAGCAGTTCTTC.

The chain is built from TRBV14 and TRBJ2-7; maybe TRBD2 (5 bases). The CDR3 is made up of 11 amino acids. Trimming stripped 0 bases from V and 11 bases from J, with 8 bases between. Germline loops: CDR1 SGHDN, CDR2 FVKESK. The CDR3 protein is CASSQEGREYF. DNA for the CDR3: TGTGCCAGCAGCCAAGAAGGGAGAGAGTACTTC.

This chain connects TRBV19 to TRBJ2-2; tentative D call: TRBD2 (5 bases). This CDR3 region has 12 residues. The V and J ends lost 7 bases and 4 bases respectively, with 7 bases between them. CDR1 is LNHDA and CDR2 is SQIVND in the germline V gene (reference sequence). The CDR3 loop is CASTGSTGELFF. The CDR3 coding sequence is TGTGCCAGTACGGGATCCACCGGGGAGCTGTTTTTT.

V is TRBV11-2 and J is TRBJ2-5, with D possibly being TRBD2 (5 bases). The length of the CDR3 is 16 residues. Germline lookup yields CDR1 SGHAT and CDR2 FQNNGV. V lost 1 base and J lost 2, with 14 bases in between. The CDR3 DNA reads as TGTGCCAGCAGCTTAGGAGGATCGGGCGGGCAAGAGACCCAGTACTTC. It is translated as CASSLGGSGGQETQYF.

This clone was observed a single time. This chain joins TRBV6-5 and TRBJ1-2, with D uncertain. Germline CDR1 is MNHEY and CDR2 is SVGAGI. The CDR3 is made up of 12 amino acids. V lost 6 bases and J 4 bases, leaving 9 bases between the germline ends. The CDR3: CASSRTPYGYTF. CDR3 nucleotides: TGTGCCAGCAGCCGAACACCCTATGGCTACACCTTC.

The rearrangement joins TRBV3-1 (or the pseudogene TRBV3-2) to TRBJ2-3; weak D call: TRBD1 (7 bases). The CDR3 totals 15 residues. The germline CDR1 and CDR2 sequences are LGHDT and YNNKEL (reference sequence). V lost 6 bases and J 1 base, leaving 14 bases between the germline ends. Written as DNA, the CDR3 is TGTGCCAGCAGGACAACCAGGGGGGGCACAGATACGCAGTATTTT. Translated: CASRTTRGGTDTQYF.

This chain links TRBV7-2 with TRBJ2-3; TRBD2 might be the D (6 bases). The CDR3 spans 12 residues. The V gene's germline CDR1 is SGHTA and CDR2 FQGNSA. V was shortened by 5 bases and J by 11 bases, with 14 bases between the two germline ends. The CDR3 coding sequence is TGTGCCAGCAGCCCAGGCCAAGCGGGGCAGTATTTT. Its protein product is CASSPGQAGQYF.

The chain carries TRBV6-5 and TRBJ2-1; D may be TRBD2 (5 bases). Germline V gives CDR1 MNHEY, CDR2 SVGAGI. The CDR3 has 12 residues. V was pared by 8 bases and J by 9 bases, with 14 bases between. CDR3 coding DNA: TGTGCCAGCCCCGACCTGGGGAGTGAGCAGTTCTTC. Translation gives CASPDLGSEQFF.

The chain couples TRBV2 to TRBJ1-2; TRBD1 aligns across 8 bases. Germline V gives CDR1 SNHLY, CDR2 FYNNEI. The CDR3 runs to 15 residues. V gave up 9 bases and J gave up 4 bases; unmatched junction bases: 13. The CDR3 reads CASGQGPIIGYGYTF. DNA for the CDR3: TGTGCCAGTGGACAGGGACCCATCATCGGCTATGGCTACACCTTC.

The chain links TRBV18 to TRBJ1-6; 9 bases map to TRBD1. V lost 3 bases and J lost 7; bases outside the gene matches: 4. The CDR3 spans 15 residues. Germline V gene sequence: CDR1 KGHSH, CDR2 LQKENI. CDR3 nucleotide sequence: TGTGCCAGCTCACCCCGGGACAGGGTGAATTCACCCCTCCACTTT. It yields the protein CASSPRDRVNSPLHF.

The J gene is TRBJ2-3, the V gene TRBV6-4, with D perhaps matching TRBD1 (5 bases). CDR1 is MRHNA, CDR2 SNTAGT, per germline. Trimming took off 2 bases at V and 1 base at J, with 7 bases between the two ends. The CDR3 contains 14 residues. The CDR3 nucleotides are TGTGCCAGCAGTGACCAGGGTGGCACAGATACGCAGTATTTT. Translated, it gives CASSDQGGTDTQYF.

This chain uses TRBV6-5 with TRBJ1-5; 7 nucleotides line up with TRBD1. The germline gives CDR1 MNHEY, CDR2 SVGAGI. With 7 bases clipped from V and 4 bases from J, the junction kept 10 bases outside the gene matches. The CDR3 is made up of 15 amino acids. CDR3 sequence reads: CASTPWGQPNQPQHF. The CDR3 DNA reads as TGTGCCAGCACCCCCTGGGGACAGCCGAATCAGCCCCAGCATTTT.

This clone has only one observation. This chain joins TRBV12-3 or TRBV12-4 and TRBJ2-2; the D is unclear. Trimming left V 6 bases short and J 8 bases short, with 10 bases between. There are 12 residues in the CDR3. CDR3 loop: CASSPTFGELFF. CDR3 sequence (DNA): TGTGCCAGCAGCCCCACTTTTGGGGAGCTGTTTTTT.

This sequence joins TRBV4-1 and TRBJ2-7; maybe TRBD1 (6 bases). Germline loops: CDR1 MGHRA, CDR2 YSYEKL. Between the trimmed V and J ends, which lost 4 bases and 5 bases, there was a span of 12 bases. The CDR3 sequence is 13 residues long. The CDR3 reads CASSRAGVDEQYF. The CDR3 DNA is TGCGCCAGCAGCCGGGCAGGGGTCGACGAGCAGTACTTC.

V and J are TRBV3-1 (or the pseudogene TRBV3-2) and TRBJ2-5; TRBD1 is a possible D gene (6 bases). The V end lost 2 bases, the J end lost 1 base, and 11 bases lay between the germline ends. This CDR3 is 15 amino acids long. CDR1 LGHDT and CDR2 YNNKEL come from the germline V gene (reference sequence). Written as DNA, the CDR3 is TGTGCCAGCAGCCAATACCGGGACACCCAAGAGACCCAGTACTTC. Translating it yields CASSQYRDTQETQYF.

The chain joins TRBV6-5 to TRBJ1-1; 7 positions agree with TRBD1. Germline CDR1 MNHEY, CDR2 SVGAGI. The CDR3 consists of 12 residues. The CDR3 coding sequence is TGTCGAGAAGGGGGCGGCGACACTGAAGCTTTCTTT. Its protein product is CREGGGDTEAFF.

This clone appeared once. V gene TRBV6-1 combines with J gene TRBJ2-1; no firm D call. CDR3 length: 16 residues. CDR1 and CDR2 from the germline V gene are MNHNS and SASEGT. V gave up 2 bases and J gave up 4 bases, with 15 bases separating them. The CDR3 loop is CASSELTVPPYNEQFF. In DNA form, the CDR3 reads TGTGCCAGCAGTGAATTAACGGTTCCACCTTACAATGAGCAGTTCTTC.

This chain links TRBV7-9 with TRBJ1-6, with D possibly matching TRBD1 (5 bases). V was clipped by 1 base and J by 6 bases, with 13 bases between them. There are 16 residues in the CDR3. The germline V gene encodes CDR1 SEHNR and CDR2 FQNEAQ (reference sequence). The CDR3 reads CASSLETGGSNSPLHF. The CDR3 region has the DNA TGTGCCAGCAGCTTAGAAACAGGTGGTTCTAATTCACCCCTCCACTTT.

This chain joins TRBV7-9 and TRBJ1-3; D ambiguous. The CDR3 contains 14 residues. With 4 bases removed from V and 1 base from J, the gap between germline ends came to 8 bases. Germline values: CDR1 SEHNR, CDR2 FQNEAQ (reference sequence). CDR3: CASSSSHSGNTIYF. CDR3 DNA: TGTGCCAGCAGCTCATCACATTCTGGAAACACCATATATTTT.

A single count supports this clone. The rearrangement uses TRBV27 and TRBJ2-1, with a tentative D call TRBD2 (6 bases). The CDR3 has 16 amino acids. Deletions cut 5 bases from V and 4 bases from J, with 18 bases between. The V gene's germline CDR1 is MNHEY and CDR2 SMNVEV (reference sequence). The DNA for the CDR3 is TGTGCCAGCAGTCCATCCCGGGCGGGGATATACAATGAGCAGTTCTTC. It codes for CASSPSRAGIYNEQFF.

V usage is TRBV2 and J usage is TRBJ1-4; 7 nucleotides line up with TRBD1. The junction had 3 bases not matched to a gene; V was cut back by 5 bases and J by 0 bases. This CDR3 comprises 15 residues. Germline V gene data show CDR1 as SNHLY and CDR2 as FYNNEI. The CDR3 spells CASSLQGPTNEKLFF. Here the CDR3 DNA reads TGTGCCAGCAGTCTACAGGGGCCAACTAATGAAAAACTGTTTTTT.

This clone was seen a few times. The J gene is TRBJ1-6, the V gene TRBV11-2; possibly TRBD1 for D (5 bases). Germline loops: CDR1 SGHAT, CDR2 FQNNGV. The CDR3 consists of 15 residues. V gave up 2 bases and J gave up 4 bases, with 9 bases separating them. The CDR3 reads CASSLRQLYNSPLHF. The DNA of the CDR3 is TGTGCCAGCAGCTTACGACAGTTATATAATTCACCCCTCCACTTT.

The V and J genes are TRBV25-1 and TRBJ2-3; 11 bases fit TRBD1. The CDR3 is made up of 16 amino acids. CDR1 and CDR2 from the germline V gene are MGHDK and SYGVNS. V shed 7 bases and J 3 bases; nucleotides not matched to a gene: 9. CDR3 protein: CASTAPGQGVTDTQYF. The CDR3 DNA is TGTGCCAGCACAGCTCCGGGACAGGGGGTAACAGATACGCAGTATTTT.

CDR3 in amino acids: CASSVISGGEQYF. CDR3 nucleotide sequence: TGTGCCAGCAGCGTAATTTCCGGGGGTGAGCAGTACTTC. The rearrangement joins TRBV9 to TRBJ2-7, with D perhaps TRBD2 (6 bases). Germline assignment: CDR1 SGDLS and CDR2 YYNGEE. Trimming removed 1 base from V and 7 bases from J, with 12 bases in between. The CDR3 has 13 residues.

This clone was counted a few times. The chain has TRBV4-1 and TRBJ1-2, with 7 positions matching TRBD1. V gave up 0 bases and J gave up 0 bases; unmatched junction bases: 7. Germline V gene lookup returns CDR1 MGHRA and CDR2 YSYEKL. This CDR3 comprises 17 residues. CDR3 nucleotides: TGCGCCAGCAGCCAAGATGCAGGGGGGTTAGCTAACTATGGCTACACCTTC. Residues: CASSQDAGGLANYGYTF.